What follows describes a single TCR beta chain. Per the original methods: Reference gene primers were amplified, and this amplification served to estimate nucleated cell counts. Only in-frame clones appear in the TCRdb table, and some are missing; sequencing was by immunoSEQ multiplex PCR. The V and J calls and clone size come from that table; D and trimming were worked out from the DNA. The data hold roughly 150,000 clones, with approximately 90% observed a single time. This sample was taken from a study of blood T cell repertoires in COVID-19. On the study more broadly: Material from acute and convalescent COVID-19 was sourced from the United States, Italy and Spain. Nucleic acid was either cDNA or gDNA, and it came from T cells, B-cell-depleted T cells, or PBMCs.

From germline, CDR1 is MGHDK and CDR2 SYGVNS. Trimming removed 6 bases at V and 0 bases at J, with 10 bases between. The CDR3 contains 14 residues. What was sequenced was peripheral blood. The sequence derives from a man in his late teens or twenties with acute or convalescent COVID-19. The chain carries TRBV25-1 and TRBJ2-3, with D unclear. The CDR3 DNA reads as TGTGCCAGCAGCAATCCGACTAGCACAGATACGCAGTATTTT. Translation gives CASSNPTSTDTQYF.